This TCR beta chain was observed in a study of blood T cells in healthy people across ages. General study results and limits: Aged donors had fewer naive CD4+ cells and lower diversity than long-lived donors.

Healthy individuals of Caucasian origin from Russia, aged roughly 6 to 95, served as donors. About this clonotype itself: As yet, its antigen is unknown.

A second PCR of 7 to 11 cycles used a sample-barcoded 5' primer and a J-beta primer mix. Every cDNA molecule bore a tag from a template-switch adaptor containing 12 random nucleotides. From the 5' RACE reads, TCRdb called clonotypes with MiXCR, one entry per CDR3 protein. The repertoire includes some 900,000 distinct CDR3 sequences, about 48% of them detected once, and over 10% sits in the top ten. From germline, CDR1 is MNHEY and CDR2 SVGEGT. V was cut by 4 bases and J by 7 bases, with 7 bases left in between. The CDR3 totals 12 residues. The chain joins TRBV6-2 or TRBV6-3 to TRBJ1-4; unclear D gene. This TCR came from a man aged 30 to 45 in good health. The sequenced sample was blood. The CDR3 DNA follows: TGTGCCAGCAGTTCTACAGTTGAAAAACTGTTTTTT. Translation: CASSSTVEKLFF.